Presented here are 20 T cell receptor beta chains from one specimen sequenced in a study of shared clonotypes between healthy human individuals (dated by TCRdb to about 2020). CD8 naive samples were CD45RO-negative cells positively selected for CCR7, giving a CD45RA+CCR7+ population that excluded TemRA cells. The library relied on the immunoSEQ multiplex PCR assay. Held by TCRdb, this immuneACCESS table contains in-frame sequences only and omits some clones. Under half of the omission traces to an unresolved V gene where checked; the cause of the rest is unknown. Within this sample are millions of clones, with roughly 95% of them counted one time only. Of the sample, roughly 1% falls within the top ten clones. The material sequenced was naive CD8+ T cells sorted from blood. The sample's cell subset or site, from its label and the paper: CD45RA+CCR7+. These receptors came from a man aged 18 to 29 in good health.

This sequence joins TRBV11-3 and TRBJ2-2, with D perhaps matching TRBD2 (7 bases). V lost 7 bases and J lost 10, with 19 bases in between. This CDR3 region has 14 residues. Germline V lookup: CDR1 SGHNT, CDR2 YENEEA. This CDR3 reads CASIKGGAQAELFF. The CDR3 DNA follows: TGTGCCAGCATCAAAGGGGGGGCCCAAGCGGAGCTGTTTTTT. Supplemented by reference TRBV11-3 and TRBJ2-2, the full variable domain reads EAGVVQSPRYKIIEKKQPVAFWCNPISGHNTLYWYLQNLGQGPELLIRYENEEAVDDSQLPKDRFSAERLKGVDSTLKIQPAELGDSAVYLCASIKGGAQAELFFGEGSRLTVL.

This chain links TRBV5-1 with TRBJ2-3; D ambiguous. V was shortened by 4 bases and J by 4 bases, with 19 bases between the two germline ends. Germline CDR1 SGHRS, CDR2 YFSETQ. The CDR3 loop spans 16 amino acids. CDR3: CASSERDTLLSDTQYF. The CDR3 nucleotides read TGCGCCAGCAGCGAAAGAGACACCCTGCTCTCAGATACGCAGTATTTT.

This chain joins TRBV5-6 and TRBJ2-1, with D perhaps being TRBD1 or TRBD2 (5 bases each). CDR3 length: 16 amino acids. Trimming removed 0 bases from V and 3 bases from J, with 13 bases in between. Germline loops: CDR1 SGHDT, CDR2 YYEEEE. In nucleotides, the CDR3 is TGTGCCAGCAGCTTGGGAGGGGTGGCGGGCTACAATGAGCAGTTCTTC. Translating it yields CASSLGGVAGYNEQFF.

The CDR3: CASSYSEQGGNGYTF. CDR3 nucleotides: TGTGCCAGCAGCTACTCCGAACAGGGTGGTAACGGCTACACCTTC. The chain carries TRBV11-2 and TRBJ1-2, with D maybe TRBD1 (6 bases). This CDR3 contains 15 residues. The germline V and J ends were trimmed by 4 bases and 8 bases, with 20 bases remaining between them. The germline V gene has CDR1 SGHAT and CDR2 FQNNGV. The full variable domain, its missing parts supplied by reference TRBV11-2 and TRBJ1-2, is EAGVAQSPRYKIIEKRQSVAFWCNPISGHATLYWYQQILGQGPKLLIQFQNNGVVDDSQLPKDRFSAERLKGVDSTLKIQPAKLEDSAVYLCASSYSEQGGNGYTFGSGTRLTVV.

The chain combines TRBV7-9 with TRBJ2-7; D may correspond to TRBD1 or TRBD2 (5 bases each). This CDR3 has 14 residues. Per the germline V gene, CDR1 is SEHNR and CDR2 is FQNEAQ (reference sequence). The V end was cut by 7 bases, the J end by 2 bases, with 15 bases between. The CDR3 spells CASTPGPDPYEQYF. The CDR3 DNA sequence: TGTGCCAGCACCCCGGGGCCCGACCCCTACGAGCAGTACTTC.

The chain employs TRBV28 and TRBJ2-1, with D unclear. The V gene lost 4 bases and the J gene lost 4 bases, with 8 bases spanning the gap. Looked up from germline, CDR1 is MDHEN and CDR2 is SYDVKM. The CDR3 is 13 residues long. CDR3 sequence: CASSSRIYNEQFF. CDR3 sequence (DNA): TGTGCCAGCAGTTCCAGGATTTACAATGAGCAGTTCTTC.

CDR3 residues: CASSPPGYNEQFF. CDR3 DNA sequence: TGTGCCAGCAGTCCCCCAGGTTACAATGAGCAGTTCTTC. This chain links TRBV6-5 with TRBJ2-1; no firm D call. The germline V gene has CDR1 MNHEY and CDR2 SVGAGI. The CDR3 length is 13 residues. V was pared by 5 bases and J by 4 bases, with 9 bases between.

The genes are TRBV5-5 and TRBJ2-2, with 12 bases matching TRBD2. The germline V gene encodes CDR1 SGHKS and CDR2 YYEKEE (reference sequence). This CDR3 is 18 amino acids long. The J segment lost 4 bases and the V segment lost 2 bases, leaving 9 bases of the junction unmatched. This chain's CDR3 is CASSFRLAGAPSTGELFF. The CDR3 region has the DNA TGTGCCAGCAGCTTCCGACTAGCGGGGGCCCCAAGCACCGGGGAGCTGTTTTTT.

This clone has just a few counts. The J gene is TRBJ1-6, the V gene TRBV19; 8 nucleotides line up with TRBD1. Per the germline V gene, CDR1 is LNHDA and CDR2 is SQIVND (reference sequence). This CDR3 contains 15 residues. V dropped 5 bases and J dropped 6; count of bases not matched to a gene: 6. For the CDR3, the DNA is TGTGCCAGTAGTCCGACCGGGACAGGTAATTCACCCCTCCACTTT. Its translation is CASSPTGTGNSPLHF.

The rearrangement uses TRBV9 and TRBJ2-1; 11 bases are a match to TRBD2. With V trimmed by 4 bases and J by 7 bases, 7 bases remained unmatched. CDR1 and CDR2 from the germline V gene are SGDLS and YYNGEE. This CDR3 is 15 amino acids long. CDR3 sequence: CASSHSGGAGNEQFF. The DNA of the CDR3 is TGTGCCAGCAGCCATAGCGGGGGGGCCGGTAATGAGCAGTTCTTC.

The chain carries TRBV7-9 and TRBJ2-5, with D unresolved. The CDR3 totals 12 residues. The V gene lost 1 base and the J gene lost 5 bases, with 5 bases spanning the gap. CDR1 is SEHNR and CDR2 is FQNEAQ in the germline V gene (reference sequence). The CDR3 region is CASSLVIETQYF. The CDR3 region has the DNA TGTGCCAGCAGCTTAGTCATCGAGACCCAGTACTTC.

This chain uses TRBV7-6 with TRBJ2-7; 13 positions agree with TRBD2. The germline CDR1 and CDR2 sequences are SGHVS and FNYEAQ. The J segment lost 4 bases and the V segment lost 5 bases, leaving 8 bases of the junction unmatched. The CDR3 runs to 16 residues. CDR3 coding DNA: TGTGCCAGCAGCGCGGGACTAGCGGGATCCCTTTACGAGCAGTACTTC. Translating gives CASSAGLAGSLYEQYF.

Details on this clone: In the same sample, other DNA sequences code for this CDR3. This sequence joins TRBV27 and TRBJ2-7; D may be TRBD2 (6 bases). The germline V gene encodes CDR1 MNHEY and CDR2 SMNVEV (reference sequence). Trimming cost V 2 bases and J 4 bases, with 12 bases left between them. The CDR3 is made up of 14 amino acids. DNA for the CDR3: TGTGCCAGCAGTTTAACGGGAGAAGGGTACGAGCAGTACTTC. This codes for CASSLTGEGYEQYF.

The V call is TRBV28, the J call TRBJ2-3, with 7 bases identical to TRBD1. The CDR3 consists of 17 residues. Germline V CDR1 and CDR2: MDHEN, SYDVKM. Trimming removed 1 base from V and 1 base from J; junction bases left unmatched: 8. CDR3 DNA sequence: TGTGCCAGCAGTTTATTGACAGGGAGATCGGGCACAGATACGCAGTATTTT. Translation gives CASSLLTGRSGTDTQYF.

This chain uses TRBV19 with TRBJ2-7; weak D call: TRBD1 (5 bases). Germline assignment: CDR1 LNHDA and CDR2 SQIVND (reference sequence). V lost 5 bases to trimming and J lost 1 base, with 15 bases between them. CDR3 length: 15 residues. The DNA for the CDR3 is TGTGCCAGTAGTGTGGGCAGGGAAGGATCCTACGAGCAGTACTTC. Residues: CASSVGREGSYEQYF.

A word on this clone: Other DNA sequences in this specimen translate into the identical CDR3. The chain links TRBV7-2 to TRBJ2-1, with D tentatively TRBD2 (6 bases). Germline V gives CDR1 SGHTA, CDR2 FQGNSA. Trimming pared 3 bases from V and 3 bases from J, leaving 9 bases between. The CDR3 is 14 residues long. The CDR3 loop is CASSFSGGYNEQFF. CDR3 bases: TGTGCCAGCAGCTTTTCCGGGGGCTACAATGAGCAGTTCTTC. The complete variable domain, with remaining parts taken from reference TRBV7-2 and TRBJ2-1, reads GAGVSQSPSNKVTEKGKDVELRCDPISGHTALYWYRQSLGQGLEFLIYFQGNSAPDKSGLPSDRFSAERTGGSVSTLTIQRTQQEDSAVYLCASSFSGGYNEQFFGPGTRLTVL.

This rearrangement joins TRBV5-5 to TRBJ1-5; TRBD1 matches at 9 bases. This CDR3 has 15 residues. Germline CDR1 and CDR2: SGHKS and YYEKEE (reference sequence). V shed 4 bases, J shed 2 bases, and the junction held 4 bases outside the gene matches. The CDR3 DNA reads as TGTGCCAGCAGCCATTGGGACAGGGGCAATCAGCCCCAGCATTTT. Residues: CASSHWDRGNQPQHF.

The chain carries TRBV9 and TRBJ2-7, with 9 positions matching TRBD1. The germline V gene encodes CDR1 SGDLS and CDR2 YYNGEE. After removal of 5 bases from V and 4 bases from J, the junction contained 10 bases not matched to a gene. This CDR3 contains 15 residues. The CDR3 reads CASSREGTGNYEQYF. The CDR3 DNA sequence: TGTGCCAGCAGTCGCGAAGGGACAGGGAATTACGAGCAGTACTTC. The whole variable domain, remainder taken from reference TRBV9 and TRBJ2-7, is DSGVTQTPKHLITATGQRVTLRCSPRSGDLSVYWYQQSLDQGLQFLIQYYNGEERAKGNILERFSAQQFPDLHSELNLSSLELGDSALYFCASSREGTGNYEQYFGPGTRLTVT.

The CDR3 is CASSLHKGLNTEAFF. As DNA, the CDR3 is TGTGCCAGCAGCCTTCACAAGGGACTGAACACTGAAGCTTTCTTT. This chain links TRBV7-6 with TRBJ1-1; D is possibly TRBD1 (5 bases). The germline V and J ends were trimmed by 5 bases and 0 bases, with 13 bases remaining between them. The CDR3 totals 15 residues. Germline V lookup: CDR1 SGHVS, CDR2 FNYEAQ.

V is TRBV2 and J is TRBJ2-7; 12 bases agree with TRBD2. This CDR3 is built from 12 residues. The germline V gene encodes CDR1 SNHLY and CDR2 FYNNEI. Trimming at V came to 6 bases and at J to 6 bases, leaving 0 bases not matched to a gene. The CDR3 loop is CASRLAGGEQYF. The CDR3, as DNA: TGTGCCAGCAGACTAGCGGGAGGCGAGCAGTACTTC. The entire variable domain, with the rest obtained from reference TRBV2 and TRBJ2-7, is as follows: EPEVTQTPSHQVTQMGQEVILRCVPISNHLYFYWYRQILGQKVEFLVSFYNNEISEKSEIFDDQFSVERPDGSNFTLKIRSTKLEDSAMYFCASRLAGGEQYFGPGTRLTVT.